These T cell receptor beta chains were read from a single sample in a study of cytomegalovirus exposure and HLA in healthy donors. Measured with immunoSEQ multiplex PCR; TCRdb has only the in-frame clones, and not every one. The repertoire consists of some 150,000 clones, with 70% to 85% occurring once and the leading ten covering roughly 1.4%. The sample taken for sequencing was PBMCs. These receptors all stem from a man between 25 and 39 years old in good health and CMV-seropositive. The CDR3 runs from the conserved cysteine through the conserved F or W. A D gene is named only where the DNA matches it firmly. Only part of the rows carry a size: once, few, many, or a class if the clone is expanded.

TRBJ2-7 few TRBD2 TRBV19 CASSKKAGGTYEQYF TGTGCCAGTAGTAAGAAAGCGGGAGGTACCTACGAGCAGTACTTC
TRBJ2-3 NA TRBD1 TRBV5-1 CASRRQGPPTDTQYF TGCGCCAGCAGACGACAGGGGCCCCCCACAGATACGCAGTATTTT
TRBJ1-3 NA NA TRBV5-1 CASSSTGAGNTIYF TGCGCCAGCAGCTCGACAGGAGCTGGAAACACCATATATTTT
TRBJ2-7 NA TRBD2 TRBV7-9 CSSRLAAYEQYF TGTTCCAGCAGACTAGCGGCCTACGAGCAGTACTTC
TRBJ1-2 NA NA TRBV30 CAWSGATPNYGYTF TGTGCCTGGAGTGGGGCAACCCCTAACTATGGCTACACCTTC
TRBJ1-5 once TRBD1 TRBV27 CASSSGTGGDQPQHF TGTGCCAGCAGTTCCGGGACAGGGGGCGATCAGCCCCAGCATTTT
TRBJ1-5 NA NA TRBV6-5 CASSDTGYQPQHF TGTGCCAGCAGTGACACAGGGTATCAGCCCCAGCATTTT
TRBJ2-1 once TRBD1 TRBV25-1 CASRLTTGFNNEQFF TGTGCCAGCAGACTAACGACAGGGTTCAACAATGAGCAGTTCTTC
TRBJ2-7 NA TRBD2 TRBV5-4 CASSHGPGGNEQYF TGTGCCAGCAGCCATGGGCCGGGGGGGAACGAGCAGTACTTC
TRBJ1-2 NA NA TRBV7-6 CASSLGGGERGYTF TGTGCCAGCAGCTTAGGGGGCGGGGAACGCGGCTACACCTTC
TRBJ2-5 NA TRBD2 TRBV5-1 CASSLGRAQETQYF TGCGCCAGCAGCTTAGGGAGGGCCCAAGAGACCCAGTACTTC
TRBJ2-7 NA TRBD1 TRBV5-1 CASSVGQGAHEQYF TGCGCCAGCAGCGTGGGACAGGGGGCCCACGAGCAGTACTTC
TRBJ2-5 few TRBD2 TRBV6-1 CASAREPTQETQYF TGTGCCAGTGCGCGGGAGCCCACTCAAGAGACCCAGTACTTC
TRBJ2-2 once NA TRBV25-1 CASSPPGVGTGELFF TGTGCCAGCAGTCCCCCGGGAGTGGGCACCGGGGAGCTGTTTTTT
TRBJ1-5 few NA TRBV7-2 CASSPQGDQPQHF TGTGCCAGCAGCCCCCAGGGTGATCAGCCCCAGCATTTT
TRBJ1-5 NA NA TRBV6-4 CASSEGGIQPQHF TGTGCCAGCAGTGAAGGCGGGATTCAGCCCCAGCATTTT
TRBJ1-1 few NA TRBV4-2 CASSQDPLEGGEAFF TGTGCCAGCAGCCAAGATCCCCTTGAGGGAGGTGAAGCTTTCTTT
TRBJ1-3 NA NA TRBV6-1 CASSEEGPSSGNTIYF TGTGCCAGCAGTGAGGAGGGACCCAGCTCTGGAAACACCATATATTTT
TRBJ1-1 NA NA TRBV19 CASSNPGGANTEAFF TGTGCCAGTAGTAACCCAGGAGGGGCGAACACTGAAGCTTTCTTT
TRBJ1-1 NA NA TRBV5-1 CASSSQDYTEAFF TGCGCCAGCAGCTCCCAGGACTACACTGAAGCTTTCTTT
TRBJ2-3 NA NA TRBV13 CASSFWGSPTDTQYF TGTGCCAGCAGCTTTTGGGGCTCTCCTACAGATACGCAGTATTTT
TRBJ2-1 NA TRBD2 TRBV19 CASSIGLAGPQVHEQFF TGTGCCAGTAGCATCGGACTAGCGGGACCCCAGGTCCATGAGCAGTTCTTC
TRBJ2-5 few TRBD2 TRBV7-9 CASSLAGGQETQYF TGTGCCAGCAGCTTAGCGGGAGGGCAAGAGACCCAGTACTTC
TRBJ1-4 NA TRBD1 TRBV19 CASKDRVREKLFF TGTGCCAGTAAGGACAGGGTGAGAGAAAAACTGTTTTTT
TRBJ2-7 NA NA TRBV7-9 CASSPNGYEQYF TGTGCCAGCAGCCCCAACGGCTACGAGCAGTACTTC
TRBJ1-1 few NA TRBV5-6 CASSYRSTGAFF TGTGCCAGCAGCTACAGGTCTACTGGGGCTTTCTTT
TRBJ2-5 NA NA TRBV5-1 CASSPGDYQETQYF TGCGCCAGCAGCCCGGGGGACTACCAAGAGACCCAGTACTTC
TRBJ2-1 NA NA TRBV7-8 CASCPTSSREQFF TGTGCCAGCTGCCCTACTAGCTCCCGTGAGCAGTTCTTC
TRBJ1-1 once TRBD1 TRBV5-1 CASSNVLQGTEAFF TGCGCCAGCAGCAACGTTCTACAGGGGACTGAAGCTTTCTTT
TRBJ1-1 NA NA TRBV29-1 CSVGSQGNTEAFF TGCAGCGTTGGGTCGCAGGGGAACACTGAAGCTTTCTTT
TRBJ2-1 NA NA TRBV7-2 CASSLGSPNEQFF TGTGCCAGCAGCTTAGGGAGCCCCAATGAGCAGTTCTTC
TRBJ1-5 NA NA TRBV6-5 CASSPETLDQPQHF TGTGCCAGCAGCCCTGAAACACTAGATCAGCCCCAGCATTTT
TRBJ2-1 NA TRBD2 TRBV5-1 CASSLTSGTYNEQFF TGCGCCAGCAGTCTGACTAGCGGGACTTACAATGAGCAGTTCTTC
TRBJ2-3 NA TRBD1 TRBV10-3 CAIRDRVAPGTDTQYF TGTGCCATCCGGGACAGGGTGGCCCCGGGCACAGATACGCAGTATTTT
TRBJ2-7 NA TRBD1 TRBV6-6 CASKGTGLSYEQYF TGTGCCAGCAAGGGGACAGGGTTGTCCTACGAGCAGTACTTC
TRBJ2-5 NA NA TRBV5-1 CASSSGGLARKTQYF TGCGCCAGCAGCTCCGGAGGGCTAGCTAGGAAGACCCAGTACTTC
TRBJ1-2 NA TRBD1 TRBV6-1 CASSDSGGTVLGYTF TGTGCCAGCAGTGACTCGGGGGGGACAGTCCTAGGCTACACCTTC
TRBJ1-1 NA NA TRBV6-4 CASSLGRNTEAFF TGTGCCAGCAGTCTCGGTCGGAACACTGAAGCTTTCTTT
TRBJ2-2 NA NA TRBV4-1 CASSQGLPYVTGELFF TGCGCCAGCAGCCAAGGGCTCCCTTACGTCACCGGGGAGCTGTTTTTT
TRBJ2-1 NA NA TRBV5-1 CASSLEVTPGEQFF TGCGCCAGCAGCTTGGAGGTGACCCCGGGGGAGCAGTTCTTC
TRBJ2-7 once TRBD1 TRBV7-9 CASSYPSGGQGGHEQYF TGTGCCAGCAGCTACCCGAGTGGGGGACAGGGGGGGCACGAGCAGTACTTC
TRBJ2-3 NA TRBD1 TRBV7-9 CASSPGQGLTTDTQYF TGTGCCAGCAGCCCCGGACAGGGGCTAACCACAGATACGCAGTATTTT
TRBJ1-5 NA NA TRBV2 CASSEQGLSNQPQHF TGTGCCAGCAGTGAGCAGGGATTGAGCAATCAGCCCCAGCATTTT
TRBJ1-5 NA NA TRBV6-5 CASSYARDSNQPQHF TGTGCCAGCAGTTACGCCAGGGATAGCAATCAGCCCCAGCATTTT
TRBJ2-7 NA TRBD1 TRBV6-1 CASSAAGTGTYEQYF TGTGCCAGCAGTGCCGCCGGGACAGGGACATACGAGCAGTACTTC
TRBJ1-1 NA TRBD1 TRBV6-5 CASRITGGGNTEAFF TGTGCCAGCAGGATCACAGGGGGCGGGAACACTGAAGCTTTCTTT
TRBJ1-6 NA NA TRBV6-5 CASSRQENSPLHF TGTGCCAGCAGTCGACAGGAGAATTCACCCCTCCACTTT
TRBJ2-6 NA NA TRBV18 CASSPKTSEVGANVLTF TGTGCCAGCTCACCAAAGACCTCGGAGGTTGGGGCCAACGTCCTGACTTTC
TRBJ2-2 NA NA TRBV9 CASSGNGVGELFF TGTGCCAGCAGCGGAAACGGAGTCGGGGAGCTGTTTTTT
TRBJ2-7 NA NA TRBV28 CASSAGWEQYF TGTGCCAGCAGTGCAGGTTGGGAGCAGTACTTC
TRBJ2-3 once TRBD2 TRBV29-1 CSAREGGRDTDTQYF TGCAGCGCCCGGGAGGGGGGGCGCGACACAGATACGCAGTATTTT
TRBJ2-7 NA NA TRBV5-1 CASSLAVNEQYF TGCGCCAGCAGCTTGGCGGTCAACGAGCAGTACTTC
TRBJ1-2 NA NA TRBV7-2 CASSPEASVGGYTF TGTGCCAGCAGCCCAGAGGCGTCGGTCGGTGGCTACACCTTC
TRBJ1-4 NA TRBD1 TRBV9 CASSLEGTVNEKLFF TGTGCCAGCAGCCTCGAGGGGACAGTTAATGAAAAACTGTTTTTT
TRBJ2-3 NA NA TRBV28 CASSFFRERLGDTQYF TGTGCCAGCAGTTTTTTTCGGGAGAGGCTTGGGGATACGCAGTATTTT